Presented here are 4 T cell receptor beta chains from one specimen sequenced in a study of CD4+ T cells in melanoma. Some clones are missing from TCRdb's copy, which holds only in-frame ones; the method was immunoSEQ multiplex PCR. The sample lists more than 12,000 clones, over 55% seen once, with less than 20% in the top ten. What was sequenced was cells from a culture (not recorded whether cultured in vitro). The source of these receptors is a human donor with melanoma.

The chain uses TRBV19 and TRBJ1-2; no reliable D call. The CDR3 spans 15 residues. V lost 6 bases to trimming and J lost 4 bases, with 18 bases between them. CDR1 LNHDA and CDR2 SQIVND come from the germline V gene (reference sequence). The CDR3 coding sequence is TGTGCCAGTAGCCCCGGCGGGGTCCGCGGCTATGGCTACACCTTC. Translation: CASSPGGVRGYGYTF.

This clone has more than one count but fewer than ten. The chain joins TRBV21-1 to TRBJ2-7. TRBV21-1 is given as a pseudogene. This CDR3 has 11 residues. This chain's CDR3 is CASRNLYEQYF. In DNA, the CDR3 is TGTGCCAGCAGGAACCTTTACGAGCAGTACTTC.

In this sample, this clone turned up once. This chain joins TRBV5-1 and TRBJ2-6, with D perhaps matching TRBD1 (5 bases). Trimming cost V 0 bases and J 2 bases, with 9 bases left between them. The CDR3 is 16 amino acids. The V gene's germline CDR1 is SGHRS and CDR2 YFSETQ. CDR3 amino acids: CASSLAGRAGANVLTF. CDR3 coding DNA: TGCGCCAGCAGCTTGGCCGGCAGGGCTGGGGCCAACGTCCTGACTTTC.

The CDR3 loop is CASSLGTGGIYGYTF. The CDR3 DNA follows: TGTGCCAGCAGCCTGGGGACAGGGGGAATCTATGGCTACACCTTC. This sequence joins TRBV7-8 and TRBJ1-2; 11 positions agree with TRBD1. Germline trimming cut 5 bases from V and 4 bases from J; bases unmatched to any gene: 6. Germline CDR1 and CDR2: SGHVS and FQNEAQ. This CDR3 comprises 15 residues. Drawing the rest from reference TRBV7-8 and TRBJ1-2, the complete variable domain is GAGVSQSPRYKVAKRGQDVALRCDPISGHVSLFWYQQALGQGPEFLTYFQNEAQLDKSGLPSDRFFAERPEGSVSTLKIQRTQQEDSAVYLCASSLGTGGIYGYTFGSGTRLTVV.